Included here is one T cell receptor (beta chain) sequence, with context. Method: immunoSEQ multiplex PCR; TCRdb's copy keeps in-frame clones and lacks some. This sample has about 710,000 clones, with around 87% found just once. These data come from a study of shared T cell receptors in the human thymus. The germline V gene has CDR1 SGHTA and CDR2 FQGNSA. Trimming at V came to 4 bases and at J to 0 bases, leaving 7 bases not matched to a gene. The CDR3 is 16 residues long. The sample also formed part of further work on human thymus T cells. That paper adds: The donor group consisted of healthy Finnish infants who were having corrective surgery for congenital heart defects. Thymus tissue was removed during corrective cardiac surgery. Repertoires sampled from thymus and blood appeared biased in V and J gene usage. Highly overlapping thymic repertoires among unrelated individuals were reported in related research.

Sequences were obtained from thymocytes. This clonotype originated in a boy under two years old with a congenital heart defect. This sequence joins TRBV7-2 and TRBJ1-1; 8 bases align to TRBD1. The CDR3 is CASSSWTGRLNTEAFF. DNA for the CDR3: TGTGCCAGCAGCTCCTGGACAGGGCGGTTGAACACTGAAGCTTTCTTT.